Included here is one T cell receptor (beta chain) sequence, with context. This sample stems from a study of cytomegalovirus exposure and HLA in healthy donors. PCR employed 60 Vbeta and 13 Jbeta primers. The table came from immunoSEQ multiplex PCR; TCRdb's copy has only in-frame clones and leaves some out. Of roughly 90,000 clones detected, around 68% appear once; the ten largest clones hold 20% to 25%. Germline V gene data show CDR1 as SGDLS and CDR2 as YYNGEE. V lost 5 bases to trimming and J lost 4 bases, with 19 bases between them. The length of the CDR3 is 16 residues. Despite likely unrecorded immune exposures, the donors were nominally healthy at the time of sampling.

The chain uses TRBV9 and TRBJ2-1; TRBD2 is a possible D gene (7 bases). The sample comprised PBMCs. The receptor was isolated from a man aged 30 to 39 in good health and CMV-seropositive. CDR3 nucleotide sequence: TGTGCCAGCAGTGTTATTGGGGGGGGGCCATACAATGAGCAGTTCTTC. Its protein product is CASSVIGGGPYNEQFF.